The present T cell receptor (beta chain) was sequenced within a study of OX40 agonist ivuxolimab in advanced cancers. The protocol was immunoSEQ multiplex PCR, while the TCRdb copy is restricted to in-frame clones and leaves out a portion. The sample shows roughly 25,000 clones, roughly four fifths of them seen only once. Trimming left V 6 bases short and J 0 bases short, with 10 bases between. In germline, CDR1 is MNHEY, CDR2 SVGAGI. This CDR3 is 14 amino acids long. The chain is built from TRBV6-5 and TRBJ2-3; perhaps TRBD2 as D (6 bases). The TCR comes from an adult with an advanced solid tumor such as melanoma, head and neck, liver or kidney cancer. Source: CD4+ or CD8+ T cells sorted from blood, taken in a trial of the OX40 agonist ivuxolimab. The CDR3 DNA sequence: TGTGCCAGCAGCCCCGGGACTAGCACAGATACGCAGTATTTT. As protein: CASSPGTSTDTQYF.